The 25 T cell receptor beta chains presented below share a single source sample, sequenced in a study of blood T cell repertoires in COVID-19. Clones were sequenced by immunoSEQ multiplex PCR, and TCRdb holds only the in-frame ones, with some missing. This sample carries about 250,000 clones, approximately 82% of them seen once, and the ten largest clones take 4.5% to 6%. The material sequenced was PBMCs or T cells enriched from blood (not recorded which). These receptors were obtained from a man aged 35-49 years who had been exposed to COVID-19.

The J gene is TRBJ2-1, the V gene TRBV11-2; D may be TRBD2 (6 bases). Trimming stripped 1 base from V and 3 bases from J, with 13 bases between. CDR3 size: 16 residues. Germline V gene lookup returns CDR1 SGHAT and CDR2 FQNNGV. The CDR3 loop reads CASSLGPGDGYNEQFF. CDR3 in DNA: TGTGCCAGCAGCTTAGGGCCGGGGGACGGCTACAATGAGCAGTTCTTC.

In its sample, this clone was seen once. The chain joins TRBV27 to TRBJ1-5; 7 nucleotides match TRBD1. The CDR3 loop spans 15 amino acids. V shed 6 bases and J 5 bases; nucleotides not matched to a gene: 10. Germline loops: CDR1 MNHEY, CDR2 SMNVEV (reference sequence). The CDR3 coding sequence is TGTGCCAGCAGCTATAAATGGGACAGCCATCAGCCCCAGCATTTT. Encoded protein: CASSYKWDSHQPQHF.

This clone was seen only once. The chain has TRBV4-2 and TRBJ1-2; tentatively, D is TRBD1 (6 bases). Germline loops: CDR1 LGHNA, CDR2 YNFKEQ. V was shortened by 0 bases and J by 4 bases, with 6 bases between the two germline ends. The CDR3 is made up of 13 amino acids. The CDR3: CASSQETGYGYTF. CDR3 nucleotide sequence: TGTGCCAGCAGCCAAGAGACAGGCTATGGCTACACCTTC.

This chain joins TRBV7-9 and TRBJ2-2; TRBD1 is a possible D gene (6 bases). CDR3 length equals 13 residues. Between the trimmed V and J ends, which lost 5 bases and 4 bases, there was a span of 8 bases. Germline V lookup: CDR1 SEHNR, CDR2 FQNEAQ (reference sequence). CDR3 sequence reads: CASSIQGTGELFF. CDR3 DNA: TGTGCCAGCAGCATACAGGGCACCGGGGAGCTGTTTTTT.

This clone was seen only a few times. The gene calls are TRBV7-9 and TRBJ2-1; tentatively, D is TRBD1 (6 bases). V was shortened by 5 bases and J by 3 bases, with 14 bases between the two germline ends. Germline assignment: CDR1 SEHNR and CDR2 FQNEAQ (reference sequence). The CDR3 extends over 15 amino acids. The CDR3 coding sequence is TGTGCCAGCAGCCCACTGGGGGCTCTCTACAATGAGCAGTTCTTC. It encodes CASSPLGALYNEQFF.

The genes are TRBV2 and TRBJ1-5; D remains unclear. V lost 2 bases and J 4 bases, leaving 9 bases between the germline ends. Germline V CDR1 and CDR2: SNHLY, FYNNEI. CDR3 length: 14 residues. The CDR3 region is CASSERSENQPQHF. The CDR3 DNA sequence: TGTGCCAGCAGTGAACGGTCCGAAAATCAGCCCCAGCATTTT.

The V call is TRBV27, the J call TRBJ2-3; possible D gene TRBD2, 5 bases. Germline V gene lookup returns CDR1 MNHEY and CDR2 SMNVEV (reference sequence). The CDR3 consists of 16 residues. The V gene lost 2 bases and the J gene lost 3 bases, with 15 bases spanning the gap. This chain's CDR3 is CASSLNVGLGTDTQYF. CDR3 nucleotides: TGTGCCAGCAGTTTAAACGTAGGACTGGGTACAGATACGCAGTATTTT.

Written as DNA, the CDR3 is TGTGCCAGTAGTCGCCAAGGGGCAACTAATGAAAAACTGTTTTTT. This translates into CASSRQGATNEKLFF. This sequence joins TRBV19 and TRBJ1-4; D may be TRBD1 (5 bases). There are 15 residues in the CDR3. V was trimmed by 5 bases and J by 0 bases, leaving 10 bases between them. Germline V gene data show CDR1 as LNHDA and CDR2 as SQIVND (reference sequence).

A note on this clone: Other DNA sequences in the sample encode the same CDR3. The chain links TRBV7-9 to TRBJ1-1, with 7 bases identical to TRBD1. There are 14 residues in the CDR3. The V gene end was trimmed by 4 bases and the J gene end by 0 bases; junction bases not matched to a gene: 2. From germline, CDR1 is SEHNR and CDR2 FQNEAQ (reference sequence). The chain's CDR3 is CASSSGQLNTEAFF. The DNA for the CDR3 is TGTGCCAGCAGCTCGGGACAGTTGAACACTGAAGCTTTCTTT.

This chain joins TRBV6-5 and TRBJ1-5; 8 nucleotides agree with TRBD1. The germline gives CDR1 MNHEY, CDR2 SVGAGI. V was clipped by 5 bases and J by 1 base; unmatched bases: 4. This CDR3 contains 15 residues. CDR3 protein: CASSKGQASNQPQHF. CDR3 sequence (DNA): TGTGCCAGCAGTAAGGGACAGGCGAGCAATCAGCCCCAGCATTTT.

This clone was counted between two and nine times. J is TRBJ2-5 and V is TRBV19; possible D gene TRBD2, 6 bases. V was shortened by 2 bases and J by 2 bases, with 9 bases between the two germline ends. Germline-derived CDR1 and CDR2 are LNHDA and SQIVND (reference sequence). The CDR3 covers 14 residues. The DNA of the CDR3 is TGTGCCAGTAGTATACGGGGGTCTCAAGAGACCCAGTACTTC. Amino acids: CASSIRGSQETQYF.

This chain links TRBV7-9 with TRBJ1-2; D is unresolved. Trimming stripped 4 bases from V and 5 bases from J, with 20 bases between. The V gene's germline CDR1 is SEHNR and CDR2 FQNEAQ (reference sequence). This CDR3 comprises 16 residues. The CDR3 spells CASSSEIGLTRYGYTF. As DNA, the CDR3 is TGTGCCAGCAGCTCGGAGATCGGATTAACGAGATATGGCTACACCTTC.

This clone was seen just once. The chain couples TRBV3-1 (or the pseudogene TRBV3-2) to TRBJ1-5; the match to TRBD1 covers 9 bases. V shed 2 bases, J shed 6 bases, and the junction held 8 bases outside the gene matches. This CDR3 has 16 residues. Germline V lookup: CDR1 LGHDT, CDR2 YNNKEL (reference sequence). The CDR3 reads CASSQSDTGGAQPQHF. The CDR3, as DNA: TGTGCCAGCAGCCAATCCGACACAGGGGGCGCTCAGCCCCAGCATTTT.

This chain connects TRBV12-5 to TRBJ2-5, with 7 bases that match TRBD1. This CDR3 is 14 amino acids long. Germline loops: CDR1 LGHNT, CDR2 FRNRAP. The trim removed 7 bases at V and 2 bases at J, leaving 7 bases unmatched. The CDR3 reads CASAARTGQETQYF. The CDR3, as DNA: TGTGCTAGTGCCGCCCGGACAGGTCAAGAGACCCAGTACTTC.

This sequence joins TRBV5-1 and TRBJ2-5, with unresolved D. This CDR3 region has 14 residues. Germline V lookup: CDR1 SGHRS, CDR2 YFSETQ. Trimming shortened V by 2 bases and J by 2 bases, and 10 bases separated the two germline ends. In DNA form, the CDR3 reads TGCGCCAGCAGCTTACAGTTAGGTCAAGAGACCCAGTACTTC. Its protein product is CASSLQLGQETQYF.

The V call is TRBV5-1, the J call TRBJ2-3, with D maybe TRBD2 (5 bases). V lost 0 bases, J lost 5 bases, and 13 bases lay in between. The germline CDR1 and CDR2 sequences are SGHRS and YFSETQ. The CDR3 is 15 residues long. CDR3 nucleotide sequence: TGCGCCAGCAGCTTGGTCCTAGCCTGGAAAGATACGCAGTATTTT. It translates to CASSLVLAWKDTQYF.

This sequence joins TRBV11-2 and TRBJ2-4, with TRBD2 identical over 7 bases. Germline CDR1 is SGHAT and CDR2 is FQNNGV. J was trimmed by 6 bases and V by 5 bases; bases with no gene match: 10. CDR3 length: 15 amino acids. CDR3 coding DNA: TGTGCCAGCAGCCGAGACTCAGGGAGGGCAAACATTCAGTACTTC. Its translation: CASSRDSGRANIQYF.

The chain couples TRBV7-8 to TRBJ2-1; D is possibly TRBD2 (5 bases). Germline lookup yields CDR1 SGHVS and CDR2 FQNEAQ. The CDR3 runs to 14 residues. V lost 2 bases, J lost 11 bases, and 16 bases lay in between. The DNA of the CDR3 is TGTGCCAGCAGCTTACTAAGCGCTAGCATGAAGCAGTTCTTC. Encoded protein: CASSLLSASMKQFF.

The sample holds a few counts of this clone. J is TRBJ2-7 and V is TRBV29-1; D possibly corresponds to TRBD1 (5 bases). V shed 5 bases and J shed 2 bases, with 13 bases lying between them. The germline gives CDR1 SQVTM, CDR2 ANQGSEA. The CDR3 consists of 13 residues. CDR3 sequence: CSVLPDTAYEQYF. The CDR3 DNA sequence: TGCAGCGTTCTTCCGGACACCGCCTACGAGCAGTACTTC.

V is TRBV7-9 and J is TRBJ2-3, with no clear D. CDR3 length equals 13 residues. Germline lookup yields CDR1 SEHNR and CDR2 FQNEAQ (reference sequence). The V end lost 3 bases, the J end lost 2 bases, and 6 bases lay between the germline ends. This CDR3 is CASSFSYTDTQYF. The CDR3 DNA follows: TGTGCCAGCAGCTTTTCTTACACAGATACGCAGTATTTT. Using reference TRBV7-9 and TRBJ2-3 for the parts outside the CDR3, the full variable domain is DTGVSQNPRHKITKRGQNVTFRCDPISEHNRLYWYRQTLGQGPEFLTYFQNEAQLEKSRLLSDRFSAERPKGSFSTLEIQRTEQGDSAMYLCASSFSYTDTQYFGPGTRLTVL.

The CDR3 DNA sequence: TGTGCCAGCAGTGAGACAGGGGGCTATGGCTACACCTTC. This sequence encodes CASSETGGYGYTF. The chain links TRBV12-3 or TRBV12-4 to TRBJ1-2; 9 bases fit TRBD1. This CDR3 spans 13 amino acids. The V segment lost 5 bases and the J segment 4 bases; nucleotides outside the gene matches: 2.

The chain carries TRBV19 and TRBJ2-1; 11 bases agree with TRBD1. This CDR3 comprises 15 residues. V lost 7 bases and J lost 7; bases outside the gene matches: 9. Per the germline V gene, CDR1 is LNHDA and CDR2 is SQIVND (reference sequence). CDR3 sequence: CASTGRDRGGNEQFF. In nucleotides, the CDR3 is TGTGCCAGTACGGGACGGGACAGGGGGGGAAATGAGCAGTTCTTC.

This clone has a handful of counts. This chain links TRBV10-3 with TRBJ1-1; 12 bases map to TRBD1. The CDR3 contains 15 residues. CDR1 and CDR2 from the germline V gene are ENHRY and SYGVKD. J gave up 8 bases and V 8 bases, and 12 bases lay outside the gene matches. CDR3 coding DNA: TGTGCCATCCTATCCGGCGGGACAGGGGGCCGAGAAGCTTTCTTT. Translation gives CAILSGGTGGREAFF.

The chain couples TRBV7-9 to TRBJ1-1; D call uncertain. Deletions cut 1 base from V and 5 bases from J, with 14 bases between. Germline V gives CDR1 SEHNR, CDR2 FQNEAQ (reference sequence). The CDR3 consists of 15 residues. The CDR3 DNA is TGTGCCAGCAGCTTAGGGCGGGGAACAGCGACTGAAGCTTTCTTT. It codes for CASSLGRGTATEAFF.

The chain is built from TRBV27 and TRBJ1-1; possibly TRBD1 for D (5 bases). Per germline, CDR1 MNHEY and CDR2 SMNVEV (reference sequence). Between the trimmed V and J ends, which lost 5 bases and 3 bases, there was a span of 22 bases. The CDR3 is 17 residues long. CDR3 coding DNA: TGTGCCAGCAGTCTAATGGGGACGGGGGTCTGGGACACTGAAGCTTTCTTT. Amino acids: CASSLMGTGVWDTEAFF.